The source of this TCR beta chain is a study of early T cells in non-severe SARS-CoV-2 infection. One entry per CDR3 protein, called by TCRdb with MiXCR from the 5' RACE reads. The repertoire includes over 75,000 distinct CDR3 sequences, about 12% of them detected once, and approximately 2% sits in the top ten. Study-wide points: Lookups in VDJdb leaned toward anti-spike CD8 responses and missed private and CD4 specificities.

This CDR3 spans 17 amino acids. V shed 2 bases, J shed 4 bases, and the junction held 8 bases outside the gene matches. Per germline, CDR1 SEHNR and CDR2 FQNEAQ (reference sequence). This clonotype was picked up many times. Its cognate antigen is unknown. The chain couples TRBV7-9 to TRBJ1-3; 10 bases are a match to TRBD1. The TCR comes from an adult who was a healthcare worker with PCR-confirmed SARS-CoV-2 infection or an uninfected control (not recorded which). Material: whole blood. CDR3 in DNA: TGTGCCAGCAGCTTACCGGGGACAGGGGCGGCAGGAAACACCATATATTTT. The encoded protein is CASSLPGTGAAGNTIYF.